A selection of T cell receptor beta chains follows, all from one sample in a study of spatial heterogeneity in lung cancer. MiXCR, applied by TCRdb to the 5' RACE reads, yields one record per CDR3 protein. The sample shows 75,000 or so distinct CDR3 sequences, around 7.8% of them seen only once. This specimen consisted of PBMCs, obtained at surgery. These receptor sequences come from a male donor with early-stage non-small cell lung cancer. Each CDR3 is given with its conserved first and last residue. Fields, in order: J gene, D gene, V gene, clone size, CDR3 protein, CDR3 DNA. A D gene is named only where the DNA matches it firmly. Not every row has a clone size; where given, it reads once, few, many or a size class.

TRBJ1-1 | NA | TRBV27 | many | CASSLMQGPEAFF | TGTGCCAGCAGTTTAATGCAGGGCCCTGAAGCTTTCTTT
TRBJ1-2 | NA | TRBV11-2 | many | CASSLGRNYGYTF | TGTGCCAGCAGCTTAGGCAGAAACTATGGCTACACCTTC
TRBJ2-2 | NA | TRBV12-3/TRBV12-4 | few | CASSLVGGAVTGELFF | TGTGCCAGCAGTTTAGTGGGGGGAGCGGTCACCGGGGAGCTGTTTTTT
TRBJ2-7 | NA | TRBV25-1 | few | CASNQGEGYEQYF | TGTGCCAGCAATCAGGGAGAAGGCTACGAGCAGTACTTC
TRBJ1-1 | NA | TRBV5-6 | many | CASSWTQWGTEAFF | TGTGCCAGCAGCTGGACCCAATGGGGCACTGAAGCTTTCTTT
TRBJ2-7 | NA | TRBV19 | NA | CASSPRDSRYEQYF | TGTGCCAGTAGTCCCCGGGACTCTAGGTACGAGCAGTACTTC
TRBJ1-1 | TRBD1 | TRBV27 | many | CASSLDRGGTEAFF | TGTGCCAGCAGTTTAGACAGGGGGGGAACTGAAGCTTTCTTT
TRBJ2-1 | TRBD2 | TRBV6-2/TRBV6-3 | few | CASSRTSGLSYNEQFF | TGTGCCAGCAGTCGGACTAGCGGGTTGTCCTACAATGAGCAGTTCTTC
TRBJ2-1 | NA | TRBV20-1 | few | CSARVRLAVSYNEQFF | TGCAGTGCTAGAGTGCGGCTAGCAGTCTCCTACAATGAGCAGTTCTTC
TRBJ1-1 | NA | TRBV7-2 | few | CASSPSDNVNTEAFF | TGTGCCAGCAGCCCGAGCGACAACGTGAACACTGAAGCTTTCTTT
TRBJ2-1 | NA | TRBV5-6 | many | CASSWGTASPSNEQFF | TGTGCCAGCAGCTGGGGGACGGCCTCTCCCTCCAATGAGCAGTTCTTC
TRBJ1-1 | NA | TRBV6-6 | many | CASTLLPIQGANTEAFF | TGTGCCAGCACTTTACTCCCAATACAGGGAGCGAACACTGAAGCTTTCTTT
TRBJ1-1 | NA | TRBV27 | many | CASSFGGPTEAFF | TGTGCCAGCAGTTTTGGGGGCCCGACTGAAGCTTTCTTT
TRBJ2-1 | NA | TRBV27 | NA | CASSLSGEWGEQFF | TGTGCCAGCAGTTTATCTGGGGAATGGGGTGAGCAGTTCTTC
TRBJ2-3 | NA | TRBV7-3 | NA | CASSLQASSSTDTQYF | TGTGCCAGCAGCTTACAAGCGTCTAGTAGCACAGATACGCAGTATTTT
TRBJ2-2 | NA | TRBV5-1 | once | CASSLPAISGELFF | TGCGCCAGCAGCTTACCTGCTATATCGGGGGAGCTGTTTTTT
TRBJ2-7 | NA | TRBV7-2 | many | CASSSDLGGEQYF | TGTGCCAGCAGCTCTGACCTAGGAGGCGAGCAGTACTTC
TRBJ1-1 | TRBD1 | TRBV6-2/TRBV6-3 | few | CASSPGTAMNTEAFF | TGTGCCAGCAGTCCCGGGACAGCTATGAACACTGAAGCTTTCTTT
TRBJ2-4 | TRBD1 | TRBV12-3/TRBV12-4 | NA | CASTSGGYRVAKNIQYF | TGTGCCAGCACTTCAGGGGGTTATCGGGTAGCCAAAAACATTCAGTACTTC
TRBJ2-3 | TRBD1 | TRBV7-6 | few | CASSMGQPGNTQYF | TGTGCCAGCAGCATGGGACAGCCTGGGAATACGCAGTATTTT
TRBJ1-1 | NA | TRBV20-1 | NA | CATGGAPEAFF | TGTGCAACCGGGGGGGCCCCTGAAGCTTTCTTT
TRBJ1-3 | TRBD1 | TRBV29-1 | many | CSVGDSFGGNTIYF | TGCAGCGTTGGGGACAGTTTTGGCGGAAACACCATATATTTT
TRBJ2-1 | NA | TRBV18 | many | CASSLTGAYNEQFF | TGTGCCAGCTCCCTGACAGGCGCCTACAATGAGCAGTTCTTC
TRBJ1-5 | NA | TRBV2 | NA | CASSEETGLYQPQHF | TGTGCCAGCAGTGAGGAGACAGGACTCTACCAGCCCCAGCATTTT